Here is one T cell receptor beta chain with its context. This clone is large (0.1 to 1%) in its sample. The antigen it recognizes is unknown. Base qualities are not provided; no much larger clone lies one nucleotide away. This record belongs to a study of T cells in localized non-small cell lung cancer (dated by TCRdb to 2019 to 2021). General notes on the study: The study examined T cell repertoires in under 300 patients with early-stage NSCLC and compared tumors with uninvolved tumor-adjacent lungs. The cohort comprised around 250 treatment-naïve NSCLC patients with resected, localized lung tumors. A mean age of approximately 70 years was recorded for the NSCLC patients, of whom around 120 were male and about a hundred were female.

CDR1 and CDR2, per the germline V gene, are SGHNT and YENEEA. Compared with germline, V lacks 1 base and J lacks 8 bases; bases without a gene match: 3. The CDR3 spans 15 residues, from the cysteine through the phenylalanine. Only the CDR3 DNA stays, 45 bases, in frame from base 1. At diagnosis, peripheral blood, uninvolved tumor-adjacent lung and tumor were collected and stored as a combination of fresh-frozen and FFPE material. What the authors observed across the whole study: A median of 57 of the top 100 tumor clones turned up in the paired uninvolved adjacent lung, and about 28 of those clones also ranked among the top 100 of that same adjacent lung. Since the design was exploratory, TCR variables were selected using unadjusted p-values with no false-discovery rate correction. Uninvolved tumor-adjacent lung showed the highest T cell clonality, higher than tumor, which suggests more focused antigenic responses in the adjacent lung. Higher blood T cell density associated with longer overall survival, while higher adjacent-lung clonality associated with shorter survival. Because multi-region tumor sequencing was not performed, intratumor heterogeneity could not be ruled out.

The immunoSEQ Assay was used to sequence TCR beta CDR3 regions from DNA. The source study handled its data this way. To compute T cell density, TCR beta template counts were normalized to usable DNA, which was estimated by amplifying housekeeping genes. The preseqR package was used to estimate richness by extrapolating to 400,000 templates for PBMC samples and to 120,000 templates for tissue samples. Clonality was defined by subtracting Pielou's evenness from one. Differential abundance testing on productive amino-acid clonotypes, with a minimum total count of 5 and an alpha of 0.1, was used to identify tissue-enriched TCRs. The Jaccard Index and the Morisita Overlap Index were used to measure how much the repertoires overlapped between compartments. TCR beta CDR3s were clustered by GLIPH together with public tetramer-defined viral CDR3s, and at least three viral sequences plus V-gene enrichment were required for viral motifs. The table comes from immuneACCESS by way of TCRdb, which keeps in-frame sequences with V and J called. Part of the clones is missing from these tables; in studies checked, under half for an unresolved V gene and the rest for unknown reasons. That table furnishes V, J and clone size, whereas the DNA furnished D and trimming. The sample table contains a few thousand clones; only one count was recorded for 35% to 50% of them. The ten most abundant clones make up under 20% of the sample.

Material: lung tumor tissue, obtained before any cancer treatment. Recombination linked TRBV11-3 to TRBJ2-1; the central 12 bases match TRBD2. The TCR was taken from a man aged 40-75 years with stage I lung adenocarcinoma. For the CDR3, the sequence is CASSLGTSGVDEQFF. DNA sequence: TGTGCCAGCAGCTTAGGGACTAGCGGGGTCGATGAGCAGTTCTTC.